This T cell receptor beta chain was identified during a study of blood T cell repertoires in COVID-19. In the study overall: COVID-19 samples, acute and convalescent, were from the United States, Italy and Spain. From T cells, B-cell-depleted T cells, or PBMCs came the material, which was cDNA or gDNA.

The CDR3 length is 15 residues. Germline V lookup: CDR1 SGDLS, CDR2 YYNGEE. V lost 0 bases, J lost 7 bases, and 11 bases lay in between. Seattle's cohort entered during active infection and was followed longitudinally. Under the authors' procedure: Scientists estimated how many nucleated cells there were by amplifying reference gene primers. The data were produced by immunoSEQ multiplex PCR, yet TCRdb's version contains in-frame clones alone and is incomplete. V and J calls and clone size are as listed in that table; D and trimming were resolved from the DNA. The repertoire consists of some 180,000 clones, with about four fifths occurring once and the leading ten covering about 8%.

Sequencing used peripheral blood. The clonotype comes from a woman aged 60 to 75 with COVID-19, enrolled during active disease. V is TRBV9 and J is TRBJ1-6; D remains unclear. In DNA form, the CDR3 reads TGTGCCAGCAGCGTAGTGAGCACCGAGAATTCACCCCTCCACTTT. It is translated as CASSVVSTENSPLHF.